The text below deals with one T cell receptor (beta chain). The antigen is not known. Deletions cut 9 bases from V and 3 bases from J, with 15 bases between. CDR3 size: 14 residues. The germline CDR1 and CDR2 sequences are LNHDA and SQIVND (reference sequence). Assay: immunoSEQ multiplex PCR; the TCRdb copy retains only in-frame clones and omits some. Of roughly 41,000 clones in the sample, around 87% are singletons; the top ten hold approximately 2.4%. The data were taken from a study of OX40 agonist ivuxolimab in advanced cancers. The wider study: The drug used for patients, ivuxolimab, was an agonistic anti-OX40 (CD134) antibody. People who had prior anti-PD-1, anti-PD-L1 or anti-CTLA-4 therapy could take part, and 35% to 50% had some. Study-wide results and caveats: Compared with others, partial responders at 0.1-3.0 mg/kg displayed clonal expansion among the lowest. Researchers did not establish what antigens the expanded peripheral T cells target.

The TCR was taken from an adult with an advanced solid tumor such as melanoma, head and neck, liver or kidney cancer. The chain combines TRBV19 with TRBJ1-3; possibly TRBD1 for D (6 bases). The sample was CD4+ or CD8+ T cells sorted from blood, taken in a trial of the OX40 agonist ivuxolimab. In nucleotides, the CDR3 is TGTGCCAGCAACGGGGGGCCTCATGGAAACACCATATATTTT. Its translation is CASNGGPHGNTIYF.